The 26 T cell receptor beta chains presented below share a single source sample, sequenced in a study of post-analysis software for immune sequencing data. Findings of the study overall: In patients, TRBV5-6, TRBV5-1 and TRBV20-1 belonged to roughly 5 TRBV segments found more frequently than in controls.

These receptors' antigens are unknown. The authors incorporated unique molecular identifiers into the TCR beta cDNA libraries. In TCRdb, the PCR reads were re-called with MiXCR into one record per CDR3 protein. The data show hundreds of thousands of distinct CDR3 sequences, roughly 50% seen once. Sample: blood. These receptors originate from a girl aged 5-17 years with multiple sclerosis.

The sample holds a few counts of this clonotype. The chain joins TRBV5-1 to TRBJ2-7; TRBD2 matches at 10 bases. Germline CDR1 SGHRS, CDR2 YFSETQ. This CDR3 spans 15 amino acids. V was clipped by 4 bases and J by 0 bases; unmatched bases: 4. DNA for the CDR3: TGCGCCAGCAGCGCAGGGACTAGCGTCTCCTACGAGCAGTACTTC. It specifies CASSAGTSVSYEQYF.

The rearrangement uses TRBV2 and TRBJ2-1; 7 bases are shared with TRBD2. This CDR3 has 18 amino acids. The germline V gene has CDR1 SNHLY and CDR2 FYNNEI. After removal of 5 bases from V and 8 bases from J, the junction contained 21 bases not matched to a gene. Written as DNA, the CDR3 is TGTGCCAGCAGTCTGGGGACGCCCAGGACCGCGGGAGTGGATGAGCAGTTCTTC. Amino acid sequence: CASSLGTPRTAGVDEQFF. Full variable domain (rest looked up from reference TRBV2 and TRBJ2-1): EPEVTQTPSHQVTQMGQEVILRCVPISNHLYFYWYRQILGQKVEFLVSFYNNEISEKSEIFDDQFSVERPDGSNFTLKIRSTKLEDSAMYFCASSLGTPRTAGVDEQFFGPGTRLTVL.

The chain couples TRBV20-1 to TRBJ2-7; TRBD2 matches 7 bases. The V gene's germline CDR1 is DFQATT and CDR2 SNEGSKA (reference sequence). The CDR3 extends over 14 amino acids. The junction had 7 bases not matched to a gene; V was cut back by 5 bases and J by 0 bases. The CDR3 DNA reads TGCAGTGCTCCCTCGGGGGGTCACTCCTACGAGCAGTACTTC. This translates into CSAPSGGHSYEQYF.

This chain links TRBV7-2 with TRBJ2-3; D unclear. Trimming cost V 2 bases and J 8 bases, with 5 bases left between them. Germline CDR1 and CDR2: SGHTA and FQGNSA. The CDR3 totals 11 residues. The DNA of the CDR3 is TGTGCCAGCAGCTTACGTGGTACGCAGTATTTT. It codes for CASSLRGTQYF.

The chain has TRBV7-2 and TRBJ2-1; 8 nucleotides agree with TRBD2. The CDR3 is made up of 13 amino acids. V lost 3 bases to trimming and J lost 9 bases; unmatched junction nucleotides: 4. Germline CDR1 SGHTA, CDR2 FQGNSA. The DNA of the CDR3 is TGTGCCAGCAGCTTTTCGGGGGGGCTTGAGCAGTTCTTC. Its protein product is CASSFSGGLEQFF.

This clonotype was detected only a few times. J is TRBJ1-1 and V is TRBV20-1; the match to TRBD1 covers 9 bases. The CDR3 is 15 residues long. V was pared by 1 base and J by 4 bases, with 7 bases of the junction left unmatched. Germline values: CDR1 DFQATT, CDR2 SNEGSKA (reference sequence). In nucleotides, the CDR3 is TGCAGTGCTAGAGTTGACAGGGGGTTTGGCACTGAAGCTTTCTTT. It specifies CSARVDRGFGTEAFF.

The gene calls are TRBV10-3 and TRBJ2-1; TRBD1 is a possible D gene (5 bases). CDR3 length equals 13 residues. Germline values: CDR1 ENHRY, CDR2 SYGVKD. V was cut by 10 bases and J by 7 bases, with 17 bases left in between. DNA for the CDR3: TGTGCCACCTTACTTCAGGGTGGAAATGAGCAGTTCTTC. Its protein product is CATLLQGGNEQFF.

The genes are TRBV5-1 and TRBJ2-6; weak D call: TRBD1 (5 bases). There are 16 residues in the CDR3. V was trimmed by 4 bases and J by 4 bases, leaving 15 bases between them. Per germline, CDR1 SGHRS and CDR2 YFSETQ. The CDR3 is CASSLDGHPGANVLTF. In DNA form, the CDR3 reads TGCGCCAGCAGCCTGGACGGACATCCCGGGGCCAACGTCCTGACTTTC. Together with reference TRBV5-1 and TRBJ2-6, the CDR3 gives the full variable domain: KAGVTQTPRYLIKTRGQQVTLSCSPISGHRSVSWYQQTPGQGLQFLFEYFSETQRNKGNFPGRFSGRQFSNSRSEMNVSTLELGDSALYLCASSLDGHPGANVLTFGAGSRLTVL.

This clonotype was observed once. The chain is built from TRBV29-1 and TRBJ1-1; D remains unclear. V was cut by 0 bases and J by 0 bases, with 23 bases left in between. This CDR3 is 19 amino acids long. Germline values: CDR1 SQVTM, CDR2 ANQGSEA. The CDR3 DNA follows: TGCAGCGTTGAAGATCCCTGGGTCGCAGAAACTCCCGTGAACACTGAAGCTTTCTTT. The encoded protein is CSVEDPWVAETPVNTEAFF.

This sequence joins TRBV2 and TRBJ2-1; 10 bases fit TRBD2. Germline values: CDR1 SNHLY, CDR2 FYNNEI. The CDR3 runs to 13 residues. J gave up 6 bases and V 11 bases, and 7 bases lay outside the gene matches. The CDR3 DNA sequence: TGTGCCGGCGGACTAGCGGACCCCAATGAGCAGTTCTTC. This sequence encodes CAGGLADPNEQFF. Drawing the rest from reference TRBV2 and TRBJ2-1, the complete variable domain is EPEVTQTPSHQVTQMGQEVILRCVPISNHLYFYWYRQILGQKVEFLVSFYNNEISEKSEIFDDQFSVERPDGSNFTLKIRSTKLEDSAMYFCAGGLADPNEQFFGPGTRLTVL.

The table lists this clonotype with a count of one. The chain is built from TRBV4-1 and TRBJ1-4; D gene unclear. CDR3 length: 15 amino acids. The V gene lost 1 base and the J gene lost 0 bases, with 6 bases spanning the gap. Germline V gene lookup returns CDR1 MGHRA and CDR2 YSYEKL. CDR3 residues: CASSQGVTTNEKLFF. The CDR3 region has the DNA TGCGCCAGCAGCCAAGGGGTTACAACTAATGAAAAACTGTTTTTT.

The chain carries TRBV9 and TRBJ1-2, with D possibly matching TRBD1 (6 bases). V lost 0 bases and J lost 2, with 11 bases in between. Germline CDR1 is SGDLS and CDR2 is YYNGEE. CDR3 length: 15 residues. Written as DNA, the CDR3 is TGTGCCAGCAGCGTAGAGACGGGGGCGAACTATGGCTACACCTTC. Amino acid sequence: CASSVETGANYGYTF.

Only a few counts were recorded for this clonotype. The chain combines TRBV20-1 with TRBJ2-7; D is perhaps TRBD1 or TRBD2 (5 bases each). V lost 6 bases, J lost 2 bases, and 11 bases lay in between. This CDR3 region has 12 residues. In germline, CDR1 is DFQATT, CDR2 SNEGSKA (reference sequence). CDR3 sequence (DNA): TGCAGTGCCGCCCTGGGGGCCTACGAGCAGTACTTC. As protein: CSAALGAYEQYF.

The chain recombines TRBV19 with TRBJ2-5; D is perhaps TRBD2 (6 bases). The CDR3 length is 15 residues. V lost 5 bases and J 4 bases, leaving 17 bases between the germline ends. Looked up from germline, CDR1 is LNHDA and CDR2 is SQIVND (reference sequence). The CDR3 protein is CASSPTGTLRETQYF. DNA of the CDR3: TGTGCCAGTAGTCCTACCGGGACTCTTCGAGAGACCCAGTACTTC.

This clonotype occurred once. The chain carries TRBV5-1 and TRBJ2-3; 10 bases match TRBD2. The CDR3 is 16 residues long. The germline V gene has CDR1 SGHRS and CDR2 YFSETQ. The V and J ends lost 0 bases and 4 bases, in that order; junction bases with no gene match: 5. For the CDR3, the DNA is TGCGCCAGCAGCTTGGAGCTAGCGGGAGTCCCAGATACGCAGTATTTT. It specifies CASSLELAGVPDTQYF.

This clonotype was detected only a few times. The chain is built from TRBV20-1 and TRBJ2-5, with D tentatively TRBD2 (7 bases). This CDR3 spans 13 amino acids. Trimming stripped 4 bases from V and 4 bases from J, with 13 bases between. Per the germline V gene, CDR1 is DFQATT and CDR2 is SNEGSKA (reference sequence). This CDR3 reads CSAIGGGRETQYF. In DNA form, the CDR3 reads TGCAGTGCTATTGGGGGGGGCCGAGAGACCCAGTACTTC.

The rearrangement joins TRBV27 to TRBJ1-5; tentatively, D is TRBD1 (6 bases). The germline CDR1 and CDR2 sequences are MNHEY and SMNVEV (reference sequence). This CDR3 comprises 16 residues. V lost 5 bases and J lost 2, with 16 bases in between. The CDR3 protein is CASSTRGGFGNQPQHF. In DNA form, the CDR3 reads TGTGCCAGCAGTACACGAGGGGGGTTTGGCAATCAGCCCCAGCATTTT.

This sequence joins TRBV11-2 and TRBJ2-5, with TRBD2 matching over 7 bases. V lost 3 bases and J lost 5; bases outside the gene matches: 9. Germline V gene lookup returns CDR1 SGHAT and CDR2 FQNNGV. CDR3 length: 15 residues. As DNA, the CDR3 is TGTGCCAGCAGCTTTCTAACGGGGGGTGGGGAGACCCAGTACTTC. As protein: CASSFLTGGGETQYF.

This chain links TRBV9 with TRBJ1-6, with D perhaps matching TRBD1 (5 bases). Trimming pared 0 bases from V and 9 bases from J, leaving 13 bases between. The CDR3 is 15 residues long. CDR1 is SGDLS, CDR2 YYNGEE, per germline. The chain's CDR3 is CASSVVDQGSSPLHF. CDR3 nucleotide sequence: TGTGCCAGCAGCGTAGTCGATCAGGGTTCTTCACCCCTCCACTTT.

This sequence joins TRBV29-1 and TRBJ2-4; maybe TRBD1 (6 bases). CDR3 length: 13 amino acids. Per the germline V gene, CDR1 is SQVTM and CDR2 is ANQGSEA. V lost 7 bases to trimming and J lost 1 base, with 11 bases between them. The CDR3 spells CSADTGAKNIQYF. CDR3 DNA sequence: TGCAGCGCCGATACAGGGGCCAAAAACATTCAGTACTTC.

V usage is TRBV7-2 and J usage is TRBJ2-7, with D perhaps TRBD1 (5 bases). V was shortened by 5 bases and J by 5 bases, with 10 bases between the two germline ends. The CDR3 consists of 12 residues. The germline gives CDR1 SGHTA, CDR2 FQGNSA. This CDR3 reads CASSRTGHEQYF. The CDR3 nucleotides read TGTGCCAGCAGCCGAACAGGACACGAGCAGTACTTC.

This clonotype occurred a few times. V is TRBV12-3 or TRBV12-4 and J is TRBJ2-1, with unresolved D. This CDR3 region has 11 residues. The V and J ends lost 5 bases and 9 bases respectively, with 8 bases between them. The CDR3 DNA sequence: TGTGCCAGCAGTCAAGGGTTTGAGCAGTTCTTC. Translation: CASSQGFEQFF.

The chain recombines TRBV12-3 or TRBV12-4 with TRBJ2-3; 11 nucleotides match TRBD2. Trimming cost V 5 bases and J 2 bases; bases outside gene matches: 18. This CDR3 is built from 20 residues. The CDR3 region is CASSPRPFMGLAESTDTQYF. The CDR3 DNA follows: TGTGCCAGCAGTCCTAGGCCCTTTATGGGACTAGCGGAGTCCACAGATACGCAGTATTTT.

The rearrangement uses TRBV10-3 and TRBJ2-5; TRBD1 matches at 7 bases. The junction had 11 bases not matched to a gene; V was cut back by 0 bases and J by 10 bases. CDR1 and CDR2 from the germline V gene are ENHRY and SYGVKD. CDR3 length: 15 residues. CDR3 nucleotides: TGTGCCATCAGTGAGTCGGGACAGAACCCCTTGGACCAGTACTTC. It translates to CAISESGQNPLDQYF.

In this sample, this clonotype turned up a few times. The V gene is TRBV7-2, the J gene TRBJ2-5; the D is unclear. The CDR3 is 13 residues long. V was cut by 6 bases and J by 0 bases, with 8 bases left in between. Germline assignment: CDR1 SGHTA and CDR2 FQGNSA. CDR3 sequence reads: CASSSMYQETQYF. The DNA of the CDR3 is TGTGCCAGCAGTTCTATGTACCAAGAGACCCAGTACTTC.

The V and J genes are TRBV4-1 and TRBJ2-7; D gene unclear. Per the germline V gene, CDR1 is MGHRA and CDR2 is YSYEKL. The CDR3 totals 13 residues. V was cut by 0 bases and J by 6 bases, with 9 bases left in between. CDR3 nucleotides: TGCGCCAGCAGCCAAGATTCTTACGGCGAGCAGTACTTC. Residues: CASSQDSYGEQYF.